This is a list of T cell receptor beta chains from one sample in a study of blood T cell repertoires in COVID-19. TCRdb's copy holds only in-frame clones and misses some; the assay was immunoSEQ multiplex PCR. The sample has 130,000 to 150,000 clones, approximately 84% seen once. Sequencing was done on a sample of peripheral blood. The receptors derive from a woman at least 80 years old in a cohort sampled during active or convalescent COVID-19. CDR3s include the opening cysteine and the closing phenylalanine or tryptophan. D genes are given only for firm matches. Part of the rows lack a size; the others show once, few, many or a class for expanded clones.

d_gene,v_gene,j_gene,abundance,CDR3nt,CDR3aa
NA,TRBV3-1/TRBV3-2,TRBJ2-2,NA,TGTGCCAGCAGCCGACTTGGTGGCGGGGAGCTGTTTTTT,CASSRLGGGELFF
NA,TRBV19,TRBJ1-5,NA,TGTGCCAGTAGTATAAATCGTCCGGGGATAGCCCAGCATTTT,CASSINRPGIAQHF
TRBD1,TRBV7-3,TRBJ2-3,NA,TGTGCCAGCAGCTTAACTGGTTCGGGACAGGGCGCGGTAACAGATACGCAGTATTTT,CASSLTGSGQGAVTDTQYF
TRBD1,TRBV29-1,TRBJ2-7,NA,TGCAGCGCAACGGACAGGGTCTCCTACGAGCAGTACTTC,CSATDRVSYEQYF
TRBD1,TRBV6-2/TRBV6-3,TRBJ1-1,few,TGTGCCAGCAGCAGGACAGGACTGAACACTGAAGCTTTCTTT,CASSRTGLNTEAFF
TRBD2,TRBV4-1,TRBJ2-5,NA,TGCGCCAGCAGCCAAGATAGAGCGGGGGGACCTCGGGAGACCCAGTACTTC,CASSQDRAGGPRETQYF
NA,TRBV3-1/TRBV3-2,TRBJ1-2,NA,TGTGCCAGCAGCCTCAGGAATTCTGGCTACACCTTC,CASSLRNSGYTF
TRBD1,TRBV5-4,TRBJ2-7,NA,TGTGCCAGCAGCTTGCAACAGGGGGACCACGAGCAGTACTTC,CASSLQQGDHEQYF
NA,TRBV7-3,TRBJ1-5,NA,TGTGCCAGCAGCCCCGACCCGGCGGGGCCCCAGCATTTT,CASSPDPAGPQHF
TRBD2,TRBV5-4,TRBJ2-3,many,TGTGCCAGCAGCTCCAGGACTAGCTCGAGCACAGATACGCAGTATTTT,CASSSRTSSSTDTQYF
NA,TRBV24-1,TRBJ1-2,NA,TGTGCCACCAGACCCAAAACAGGGTATGGAGGCTACACCTTC,CATRPKTGYGGYTF
NA,TRBV7-8,TRBJ2-7,NA,TGTGCCAGCAGCCCCTCGGGACACGTCTCCTACGAGCAGTACTTC,CASSPSGHVSYEQYF
TRBD1,TRBV5-1,TRBJ1-4,NA,TGCGCCAGCAGTCCTCAGGGGGCGAACGAAAAACTGTTTTTT,CASSPQGANEKLFF
TRBD1,TRBV29-1,TRBJ2-7,NA,TGCAGCGTTGTAGCTGAAAGGGGGCCCAGCTCCTACGAGCAGTACTTC,CSVVAERGPSSYEQYF
NA,TRBV18,TRBJ1-6,NA,TGTGCCAGCTCATCCCAGGGCGATAATTCACCCCTCCACTTT,CASSSQGDNSPLHF
NA,TRBV20-1,TRBJ1-1,NA,TGCAGTGCTGGCCAGTGGGAAGCTTTCTTT,CSAGQWEAFF
TRBD2,TRBV24-1,TRBJ2-1,NA,TGTGCCACCAGTGACACCGGGACTAGCGGGGGGGTGTCCTACAATGAGCAGTTCTTC,CATSDTGTSGGVSYNEQFF
NA,TRBV6-5,TRBJ1-3,NA,TGTGCCAGCAGGCGGGACGGGCGAAGAAACACCATATATTTT,CASRRDGRRNTIYF
NA,TRBV7-8,TRBJ2-7,NA,TGTGCCAGCACTCAGGGCGGCTCCGAGCAGTACTTC,CASTQGGSEQYF
TRBD1,TRBV19,TRBJ2-1,NA,TGTGCCAGTAGTCAGACAGGGAGCTCCTACAATGAGCAGTTCTTC,CASSQTGSSYNEQFF
NA,TRBV19,TRBJ2-7,NA,TGTGCCAGTAACCCCGGACCGGCAAGAGGGTACGAGCAGTACTTC,CASNPGPARGYEQYF
TRBD2,TRBV14,TRBJ2-3,NA,TGTGCCAGCAGCCAACCGGGACTAGCTGCAGATACGCAGTATTTT,CASSQPGLAADTQYF
TRBD1,TRBV23-1,TRBJ2-6,NA,TGCGCCAGCAGTCATGACAGGGGGCTCTCTGGGGCCAACGTCCTGACTTTC,CASSHDRGLSGANVLTF
NA,TRBV7-3,TRBJ2-2,few,TGTGCCACAAGAAAGGGGATCGCCGGGGAGCTGTTTTTT,CATRKGIAGELFF
NA,TRBV4-3,TRBJ2-1,few,TGCGCCAGCAGCCAAGATAGTGACTCCTACAATGAGCAGTTCTTC,CASSQDSDSYNEQFF
TRBD2,TRBV6-6,TRBJ2-5,NA,TGTGCCAGCAGCCCGACTAGCGCACAGGAGACCCAGTACTTC,CASSPTSAQETQYF
NA,TRBV9,TRBJ1-2,NA,TGTGCCAGCAGCGTGCGAGGGGGCTATGGCTACACCTTC,CASSVRGGYGYTF
TRBD1,TRBV3-1/TRBV3-2,TRBJ1-1,NA,TGTGCCAGCAGCGAGACAGGGGAAAGGGAAGCTTTCTTT,CASSETGEREAFF
NA,TRBV18,TRBJ2-7,NA,TGTGCCAGCTCTCTCAGGGAATTTTCCTACGAGCAGTACTTC,CASSLREFSYEQYF
TRBD1,TRBV5-1,TRBJ2-7,NA,TGCGCCAGCAGCTTGTGGGGACAGCAATACGAGCAGTACTTC,CASSLWGQQYEQYF
TRBD1,TRBV5-5,TRBJ1-4,NA,TGTGCCAGCAGCTTGGGGGGGACAGGGATTGAAAAACTGTTTTTT,CASSLGGTGIEKLFF
NA,TRBV5-6,TRBJ1-2,once,TGTGCCAGCAGCGGTGGGTGGACTGGTCTCTACACCTTC,CASSGGWTGLYTF
NA,TRBV7-9,TRBJ2-1,few,TGTGCCAGCAGCTCCCGGGTGACGGGGGGCCATAATGAGCAGTTCTTC,CASSSRVTGGHNEQFF
TRBD2,TRBV28,TRBJ2-1,NA,TGTGCCATCCTCCGGGGGGGACCCTACAATGAGCAGTTCTTC,CAILRGGPYNEQFF